This T cell receptor (beta chain) was recorded in a study of beta chain features in type 1 diabetes. Expressed TCRB transcripts were sequenced, since all the RNA that had been isolated was reverse transcribed. Sequencing used immunoSEQ multiplex PCR; TCRdb keeps in-frame clones, though not all of them. Of nearly 250,000 clones listed, roughly 70% are singletons. This clone was seen a few times. Germline CDR1 is GTSNPN and CDR2 is SVGIG (reference sequence). The CDR3 has 12 residues. V lost 5 bases to trimming and J lost 4 bases, with 12 bases between them. The sequence derives from a man aged 30 to 39 in good health. This chain uses TRBV30 with TRBJ2-7; no definite D call. Sequenced input: naive CD4+ T cells from blood. CDR3 DNA: TGTGCCTGGGGTCGGTCCGGTTACGAGCAGTACTTC. This encodes CAWGRSGYEQYF.